A selection of T cell receptor beta chains follows, all from one sample in a study of blood T cell repertoires in COVID-19. Clones were sequenced by immunoSEQ multiplex PCR, and TCRdb holds only the in-frame ones, with some missing. The sample lists 70,000 to 85,000 clones; roughly nine tenths were seen once. The sample comprised peripheral blood. Source of these receptors: a human donor in a cohort sampled during active COVID-19. Both conserved end residues are part of each CDR3. Each record gives: clone size, D gene, J gene, V gene, CDR3 protein, CDR3 DNA. D genes are given only for firm matches. Clone sizes are given selectively: once, few, many, or a class where the clone is expanded.

size: .
D: TRBD2
J: TRBJ2-7
V: TRBV28
CDR3: CASSFTSANEQYF
DNA: TGTGCCAGCAGTTTCACTAGCGCGAACGAGCAGTACTTC

size: .
D: TRBD2
J: TRBJ2-3
V: TRBV7-9
CDR3: CASSLAGRADTQYF
DNA: TGTGCCAGCAGCTTAGCCGGGAGGGCAGATACGCAGTATTTT

size: .
D: TRBD2
J: TRBJ2-1
V: TRBV6-6
CDR3: CASRPVAGSDNEQFF
DNA: TGTGCCAGCAGACCTGTAGCGGGGAGCGACAATGAGCAGTTCTTC

size: .
D: .
J: TRBJ1-1
V: TRBV9
CDR3: CASSVTGLGNTEAFF
DNA: TGTGCCAGCAGCGTCACAGGGTTAGGGAACACTGAAGCTTTCTTT

size: .
D: TRBD1
J: TRBJ1-6
V: TRBV27
CDR3: CASSLEGQGRSPLHF
DNA: TGTGCCAGCAGTTTAGAGGGACAGGGACGATCACCCCTCCACTTT

size: .
D: TRBD1
J: TRBJ2-7
V: TRBV6-5
CDR3: CASSRDRGVYEQYF
DNA: TGTGCCAGCAGTCGGGACAGGGGAGTATACGAGCAGTACTTC

size: .
D: .
J: TRBJ1-1
V: TRBV5-4
CDR3: CASSFLTGLTSDSMNTEAFF
DNA: TGTGCCAGCAGCTTCCTGACAGGCCTTACCTCCGATTCTATGAACACTGAAGCTTTCTTT

size: .
D: .
J: TRBJ1-5
V: TRBV19
CDR3: CASSSPSAAGGNQPQHF
DNA: TGTGCCAGTAGTTCCCCCTCCGCGGCCGGGGGCAATCAGCCCCAGCATTTT

size: .
D: TRBD2
J: TRBJ2-7
V: TRBV27
CDR3: CASSLGGLAGDVEQYF
DNA: TGTGCCAGCAGTTTAGGCGGGCTAGCGGGAGATGTCGAGCAGTACTTC

size: .
D: TRBD2
J: TRBJ2-7
V: TRBV18
CDR3: CASSPPASGTYEQYF
DNA: TGTGCCAGCTCACCACCGGCTAGCGGGACCTACGAGCAGTACTTC

size: once
D: .
J: TRBJ1-5
V: TRBV18
CDR3: CASSPGPDNQPQHF
DNA: TGTGCCAGCTCACCAGGGCCAGACAATCAGCCCCAGCATTTT

size: .
D: .
J: TRBJ1-4
V: TRBV7-2
CDR3: CASSLIGGRNEKLFF
DNA: TGTGCCAGCAGCTTAATTGGGGGCCGAAATGAAAAACTGTTTTTT

size: .
D: TRBD1
J: TRBJ2-2
V: TRBV18
CDR3: CASSLAGGFTGELFF
DNA: TGTGCCAGCTCACTAGCAGGGGGCTTCACCGGGGAGCTGTTTTTT

size: .
D: .
J: TRBJ1-1
V: TRBV7-2
CDR3: CASSRPGINTEAFF
DNA: TGTGCCAGCAGCCGCCCAGGGATTAACACTGAAGCTTTCTTT

size: .
D: TRBD1
J: TRBJ2-7
V: TRBV24-1
CDR3: CATSDPGQGAYEQYF
DNA: TGTGCCACCAGTGATCCGGGACAGGGGGCCTACGAGCAGTACTTC

size: .
D: .
J: TRBJ1-1
V: TRBV4-1
CDR3: CASSPLSRGAPTEAFF
DNA: TGCGCCAGCAGCCCCCTCAGTCGGGGGGCGCCCACTGAAGCTTTCTTT

size: .
D: TRBD2
J: TRBJ2-2
V: TRBV3-1/TRBV3-2
CDR3: CASSQDGREGLYTGELFF
DNA: TGTGCCAGCAGCCAAGATGGACGGGAGGGCCTTTATACCGGGGAGCTGTTTTTT

size: .
D: .
J: TRBJ1-5
V: TRBV25-1
CDR3: CASSPGENSNQPQHF
DNA: TGTGCCAGCAGTCCAGGGGAGAATAGCAATCAGCCCCAGCATTTT

size: .
D: .
J: TRBJ2-5
V: TRBV18
CDR3: CASSSGTQYF
DNA: TGTGCCAGCTCCTCGGGGACCCAGTACTTC

size: .
D: TRBD1
J: TRBJ2-7
V: TRBV5-6
CDR3: CASRGTGLSYEQYF
DNA: TGTGCCAGCAGGGGGACAGGACTCTCCTACGAGCAGTACTTC

size: .
D: TRBD2
J: TRBJ2-3
V: TRBV19
CDR3: CASSIRGSGSFADTQYF
DNA: TGTGCCAGTAGTATTAGGGGGAGCGGGAGTTTCGCAGATACGCAGTATTTT

size: .
D: .
J: TRBJ1-1
V: TRBV24-1
CDR3: CATSDFRGARAFF
DNA: TGTGCCACCAGTGATTTTCGGGGGGCGCGAGCTTTCTTT

size: .
D: .
J: TRBJ1-2
V: TRBV27
CDR3: CASGVDYGYTF
DNA: TGTGCCAGCGGTGTAGACTATGGCTACACCTTC

size: .
D: .
J: TRBJ2-3
V: TRBV6-5
CDR3: CASKREVIADTQYF
DNA: TGTGCCAGCAAAAGGGAGGTAATCGCAGATACGCAGTATTTT

size: once
D: TRBD2
J: TRBJ2-1
V: TRBV9
CDR3: CASSPEGLAGGRSSYNEQFF
DNA: TGTGCCAGCAGCCCTGAGGGACTAGCGGGAGGGAGGAGCTCCTACAATGAGCAGTTCTTC

size: .
D: .
J: TRBJ1-2
V: TRBV5-8
CDR3: CASSLAPLDGYTF
DNA: TGTGCCAGCAGCTTGGCCCCCTTAGATGGCTACACCTTC

size: once
D: TRBD1
J: TRBJ1-6
V: TRBV5-5
CDR3: CASSLRQGNYSPLHF
DNA: TGTGCCAGCAGCCTTAGACAGGGAAATTATTCACCCCTCCACTTT

size: .
D: .
J: TRBJ2-7
V: TRBV5-6
CDR3: CASRIRGSYEQYF
DNA: TGTGCCAGCAGAATCCGGGGCTCCTACGAGCAGTACTTC

size: .
D: TRBD1
J: TRBJ1-4
V: TRBV7-9
CDR3: CASSPWTGGHEKLFF
DNA: TGTGCCAGCAGCCCGTGGACAGGGGGCCATGAAAAACTGTTTTTT

size: .
D: .
J: TRBJ2-2
V: TRBV7-9
CDR3: CASSSGTGELFF
DNA: TGTGCCAGCAGCTCGGGCACCGGGGAGCTGTTTTTT

size: .
D: .
J: TRBJ2-2
V: TRBV2
CDR3: CASSVHSTENTGELFF
DNA: TGTGCCAGCAGTGTACATAGTACAGAAAACACCGGGGAGCTGTTTTTT

size: once
D: .
J: TRBJ2-5
V: TRBV27
CDR3: CASSFSQRETQYF
DNA: TGTGCCAGCAGTTTTAGTCAGAGGGAGACCCAGTACTTC

size: .
D: .
J: TRBJ2-2
V: TRBV6-2/TRBV6-3
CDR3: CASSFGDTGELFF
DNA: TGTGCCAGCAGTTTCGGAGACACCGGGGAGCTGTTTTTT

size: .
D: TRBD2
J: TRBJ2-4
V: TRBV5-1
CDR3: CASSLASGSGGKNIQYF
DNA: TGCGCCAGCAGCTTGGCTAGCGGGAGTGGGGGGAAAAACATTCAGTACTTC

size: .
D: TRBD2
J: TRBJ2-2
V: TRBV28
CDR3: CASSWLAGVLGELFF
DNA: TGTGCCAGCAGTTGGTTGGCGGGAGTGCTCGGGGAGCTGTTTTTT

size: .
D: TRBD1
J: TRBJ2-3
V: TRBV7-9
CDR3: CASSYDGQGADTQYF
DNA: TGTGCCAGCAGCTATGATGGACAGGGTGCAGATACGCAGTATTTT

size: .
D: .
J: TRBJ2-3
V: TRBV5-1
CDR3: CASSLGEITDTQYF
DNA: TGCGCCAGCAGCTTGGGCGAAATCACAGATACGCAGTATTTT

size: .
D: .
J: TRBJ2-1
V: TRBV7-2
CDR3: CASSLASDNEQFF
DNA: TGTGCCAGCAGCTTAGCGAGCGACAATGAGCAGTTCTTC

size: .
D: TRBD2
J: TRBJ2-5
V: TRBV30
CDR3: CAWGLDQETQYF
DNA: TGTGCCTGGGGACTAGATCAAGAGACCCAGTACTTC

size: .
D: TRBD2
J: TRBJ2-5
V: TRBV14
CDR3: CASSAGLAVHLGETQYF
DNA: TGTGCCAGCAGCGCGGGACTAGCGGTTCACCTCGGGGAGACCCAGTACTTC

size: once
D: TRBD2
J: TRBJ2-1
V: TRBV27
CDR3: CASSSLAGGGNEQFF
DNA: TGTGCCAGCAGTTCTCTAGCGGGAGGGGGCAATGAGCAGTTCTTC

size: .
D: .
J: TRBJ1-3
V: TRBV19
CDR3: CASSMDPGQSRNTIYF
DNA: TGTGCCAGTAGTATGGATCCAGGACAGTCGCGAAACACCATATATTTT

size: .
D: TRBD1
J: TRBJ2-5
V: TRBV7-9
CDR3: CASSPRTGKVRETQYF
DNA: TGTGCCAGCAGCCCCCGGACAGGGAAGGTCCGAGAGACCCAGTACTTC

size: .
D: .
J: TRBJ2-3
V: TRBV7-9
CDR3: CASSEGINTQYF
DNA: TGTGCCAGCAGCGAGGGAATCAATACGCAGTATTTT

size: .
D: TRBD1
J: TRBJ1-2
V: TRBV12-3/TRBV12-4
CDR3: CASSLQGVRGYTF
DNA: TGTGCCAGCAGTTTGCAGGGGGTAAGAGGCTACACCTTC

size: .
D: TRBD2
J: TRBJ2-1
V: TRBV7-9
CDR3: CASSLELAGVEQFF
DNA: TGTGCCAGCAGCTTAGAGCTAGCGGGAGTTGAGCAGTTCTTC

size: .
D: .
J: TRBJ2-3
V: TRBV12-2
CDR3: CGSGRATDTQYF
DNA: TGTGGTAGCGGGAGGGCCACAGATACGCAGTATTTT

size: .
D: TRBD1
J: TRBJ2-5
V: TRBV19
CDR3: CASSIRQGKETQYF
DNA: TGTGCCAGTAGTATTAGACAGGGGAAAGAGACCCAGTACTTC

size: .
D: TRBD2
J: TRBJ2-7
V: TRBV27
CDR3: CASSLWGGLAGQGYEQYF
DNA: TGTGCCAGCAGTTTATGGGGTGGACTAGCGGGGCAGGGGTACGAGCAGTACTTC

size: .
D: .
J: TRBJ2-7
V: TRBV21-1
CDR3: CASSKANRVFNEQYF
DNA: TGTGCCAGCAGCAAAGCAAATCGGGTTTTCAACGAGCAGTACTTC

size: few
D: TRBD1
J: TRBJ2-7
V: TRBV7-2
CDR3: CASSPGTGAHEQYF
DNA: TGTGCCAGCAGCCCTGGGACAGGGGCCCACGAGCAGTACTTC

size: .
D: .
J: TRBJ1-1
V: TRBV5-1
CDR3: CASSLYPEAEAFF
DNA: TGCGCCAGCAGCTTATACCCAGAGGCTGAAGCTTTCTTT

size: .
D: TRBD2
J: TRBJ2-2
V: TRBV10-3
CDR3: CAISEASGGANTGELFF
DNA: TGTGCCATCAGTGAAGCTAGCGGGGGCGCGAACACCGGGGAGCTGTTTTTT